The 23 T cell receptor beta chains listed next were all sequenced from one sample in a study of T cells expressing NK-cell markers. TCRdb reprocessed the 5' RACE reads, keeping one entry per CDR3 protein, no DNA. The sample data list over 350,000 distinct CDR3 sequences. Sequenced material: blood T cells: a sorted CD56 or NKG2C T cell subset, CD4+ or CD8+ T cells, or bulk PBMC T cells (not recorded which). These receptor sequences come from a woman aged 45-60 years in good health.

V is TRBV3-1 and J is TRBJ2-6. The CDR3 length is 16 residues. Germline loops: CDR1 LGHDT, CDR2 YNNKEL (reference sequence). CDR3 loop: CASSLLLSSGANVLTF.

This sequence joins TRBV12-3 or TRBV12-4 and TRBJ2-2; TCRdb picks TRBD2, but there is no DNA to check that call. The CDR3 is 16 residues long. The CDR3 here is CASSPLGLAALGELFF.

The gene calls are TRBV10-3 and TRBJ2-2; TCRdb proposes TRBD1, but this gene call is untestable without DNA. This CDR3 has 14 amino acids. Germline CDR1 is ENHRY and CDR2 is SYGVKD. The CDR3 here is CAIKGQGANGELFF.

The rearrangement joins TRBV10-3 to TRBJ2-1. The V gene's germline CDR1 is ENHRY and CDR2 SYGVKD. The CDR3 has 12 amino acids. The CDR3 protein is CAISGGSNEQFF.

This clonotype is deemed medium-sized by its frequency. This chain connects TRBV5-6 to TRBJ2-3; the D call of TRBD1 rests on TCRdb alone, since no DNA is present to check it. Germline V gene sequence: CDR1 SGHDT, CDR2 YYEEEE. The CDR3 runs to 12 residues. CDR3 protein: CASSPQGYTQYF.

The gene calls are TRBV7-9 and TRBJ1-1; TCRdb gives TRBD1 as the D gene, but with no DNA this cannot be confirmed. The CDR3 totals 14 residues. CDR1 SEHNR and CDR2 FQNEAQ come from the germline V gene (reference sequence). CDR3 in amino acids: CASFPGTRNTEAFF. The full variable domain, completed using reference TRBV7-9 and TRBJ1-1, is DTGVSQNPRHKITKRGQNVTFRCDPISEHNRLYWYRQTLGQGPEFLTYFQNEAQLEKSRLLSDRFSAERPKGSFSTLEIQRTEQGDSAMYLCASFPGTRNTEAFFGQGTRLTVV.

V and J are TRBV20-1 and TRBJ2-7; TCRdb lists TRBD2, though no DNA is available to test this call. The CDR3 consists of 14 residues. The germline CDR1 and CDR2 sequences are DFQATT and SNEGSKA (reference sequence). The CDR3 is CSALDYTSSYEQYF.

The chain recombines TRBV29-1 with TRBJ2-3; TCRdb's D gene call, TRBD2, goes unchecked for lack of DNA. Germline V gene sequence: CDR1 SQVTM, CDR2 ANQGSEA. The CDR3 contains 15 residues. This CDR3 is CSVEGWREATDTQYF.

This chain uses TRBV10-3 with TRBJ1-5. Germline loops: CDR1 ENHRY, CDR2 SYGVKD. The CDR3 contains 15 residues. CDR3 amino acids: CAIITWRAGDQPQHF.

The genes are TRBV12-3 or TRBV12-4 and TRBJ1-2. The CDR3 runs to 13 residues. Here the CDR3 reads CASRPLAANGYTF.

The chain joins TRBV19 to TRBJ2-5; TCRdb's D call, TRBD2, is unchecked because there is no DNA. Germline CDR1 and CDR2: LNHDA and SQIVND (reference sequence). This CDR3 region has 16 residues. CDR3 residues: CASSTVGGGPQETQYF.

This CDR3 reads CASSPVASALRNTEAFF. The chain employs TRBV18 and TRBJ1-1. Germline V gives CDR1 KGHSH, CDR2 LQKENI. The CDR3 covers 17 residues.

This rearrangement joins TRBV10-1 to TRBJ2-3; TCRdb names TRBD1, which stays unverified in the absence of DNA. Germline CDR1 is WNHNN and CDR2 is SYGVQD (reference sequence). CDR3 length: 12 amino acids. The chain's CDR3 is CASSLLPWPQYF.

The V and J genes are TRBV12-5 and TRBJ1-6. The germline V gene has CDR1 LGHNT and CDR2 FRNRAP. CDR3 size: 23 residues. CDR3 region: CASGFLQSFRQVVSEAYNSPLHF.

This chain uses TRBV5-5 with TRBJ2-2; the TRBD2 assignment by TCRdb is unverifiable without DNA. Germline assignment: CDR1 SGHKS and CDR2 YYEKEE (reference sequence). CDR3 length equals 18 residues. CDR3 loop: CASSLVLTSGRHFGELFF. Full variable domain (outside the CDR3, taken from reference TRBV5-5 and TRBJ2-2): DAGVTQSPTHLIKTRGQQVTLRCSPISGHKSVSWYQQVLGQGPQFIFQYYEKEERGRGNFPDRFSARQFPNYSSELNVNALLLGDSALYLCASSLVLTSGRHFGELFFGEGSRLTVL.

The CDR3 spells CASSQATSGNTGELFF. J is TRBJ2-2 and V is TRBV3-1; absent DNA, TCRdb's TRBD2 call cannot be checked. The CDR3 covers 16 residues. In germline, CDR1 is LGHDT, CDR2 YNNKEL (reference sequence).

The V gene is TRBV4-1, the J gene TRBJ1-2; TCRdb picks TRBD1, but there is no DNA to check that call. From germline, CDR1 is MGHRA and CDR2 YSYEKL. The CDR3 consists of 16 residues. CDR3 sequence: CASSQGLRGWYYGYTF.

The rearrangement joins TRBV12-3 or TRBV12-4 to TRBJ2-1; TCRdb's D call, TRBD1, is unchecked because there is no DNA. This CDR3 is built from 15 residues. This chain's CDR3 is CASSFGGTAYNEQFF.

This chain links TRBV11-3 with TRBJ2-1; TCRdb's D call of TRBD2 is untestable without DNA. CDR1 and CDR2 from the germline V gene are SGHNT and YENEEA. This CDR3 comprises 16 residues. The chain's CDR3 is CASSFVAGARYGEQFF. Supplemented by reference TRBV11-3 and TRBJ2-1, the full variable domain reads EAGVVQSPRYKIIEKKQPVAFWCNPISGHNTLYWYLQNLGQGPELLIRYENEEAVDDSQLPKDRFSAERLKGVDSTLKIQPAELGDSAVYLCASSFVAGARYGEQFFGPGTRLTVL.

The V call is TRBV24-1, the J call TRBJ2-3; TCRdb's assignment of TRBD2 cannot be checked, as there is no DNA. The CDR3 is 14 amino acids. The V gene's germline CDR1 is KGHDR and CDR2 SFDVKD. CDR3 protein: CATSGSSELDTQYF.

The gene calls are TRBV20-1 and TRBJ1-1; without DNA, the TCRdb call of TRBD1 cannot be checked. The CDR3 contains 13 residues. Germline V gene sequence: CDR1 DFQATT, CDR2 SNEGSKA (reference sequence). This CDR3 reads CSPNDGGNTEAFF.

The CDR3 sequence: CASSVDRGLRSAEAFF. The chain has TRBV5-6 and TRBJ1-1; TCRdb outputs TRBD1, but without DNA this stays unchecked. The CDR3 covers 16 residues. The germline V gene encodes CDR1 SGHDT and CDR2 YYEEEE. Full variable domain (rest looked up from reference TRBV5-6 and TRBJ1-1): DAGVTQSPTHLIKTRGQQVTLRCSPKSGHDTVSWYQQALGQGPQFIFQYYEEEERQRGNFPDRFSGHQFPNYSSELNVNALLLGDSALYLCASSVDRGLRSAEAFFGQGTRLTVV.

The chain links TRBV7-9 to TRBJ2-7; TCRdb designates TRBD2, a call that cannot be tested without DNA. CDR1 is SEHNR, CDR2 FQNEAQ, per germline (reference sequence). The CDR3 is 15 amino acids. The CDR3 protein is CASSELLAGVYEQYF.